The entry that follows covers one T cell receptor beta chain sequence. This sample was taken from a study of blood T cell repertoires in COVID-19. On the study more broadly: The United States, Italy and Spain provided the acute and convalescent COVID-19 samples. Sources were T cells, B-cell-depleted T cells, or PBMCs; the material itself was cDNA or gDNA.

Germline V gene lookup returns CDR1 SGHRS and CDR2 YFSETQ. The CDR3 covers 13 residues. The ends were cut back, 4 bases at V and 8 bases at J, with 15 bases in the middle. Source study methods: How many nucleated cells were present was estimated from reference gene primer amplification. The method was immunoSEQ multiplex PCR; TCRdb's version includes in-frame clones alone and lacks a portion of them. V and J calls plus clone size are reproduced from that table; the DNA served to infer D and trimming. The data contain about 410,000 clones, 70% to 90% of them seen just once; the ten biggest clones take up about 1.5%.

The sequencing sample was made of peripheral blood. This chain links TRBV5-1 with TRBJ1-2; a weak D match, TRBD1 (6 bases). This TCR was sampled from a woman in her 30s with active or convalescent COVID-19. The CDR3 sequence: CASSAGSGVGYTF. CDR3 DNA sequence: TGCGCCAGCAGCGCCGGATCAGGGGTCGGCTACACCTTC.